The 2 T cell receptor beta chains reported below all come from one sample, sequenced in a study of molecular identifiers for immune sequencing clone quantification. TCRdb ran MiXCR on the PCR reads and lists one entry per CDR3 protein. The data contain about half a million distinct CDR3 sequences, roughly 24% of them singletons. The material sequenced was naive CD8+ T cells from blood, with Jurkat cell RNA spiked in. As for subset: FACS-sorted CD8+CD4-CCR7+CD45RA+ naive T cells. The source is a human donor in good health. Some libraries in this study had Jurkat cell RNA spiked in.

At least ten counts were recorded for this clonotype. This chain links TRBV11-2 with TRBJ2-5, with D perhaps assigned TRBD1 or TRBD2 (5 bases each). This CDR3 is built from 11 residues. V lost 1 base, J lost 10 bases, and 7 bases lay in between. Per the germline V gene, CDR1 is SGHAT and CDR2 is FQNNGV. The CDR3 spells CASSLGDLQYF. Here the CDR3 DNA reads TGTGCCAGCAGCTTAGGGGACCTCCAGTACTTC.

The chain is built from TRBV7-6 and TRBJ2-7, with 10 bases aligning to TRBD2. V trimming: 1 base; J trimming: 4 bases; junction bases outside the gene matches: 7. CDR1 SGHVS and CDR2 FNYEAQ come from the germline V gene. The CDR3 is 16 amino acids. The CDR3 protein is CASSLGGLAGEYEQYF. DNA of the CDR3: TGTGCCAGCAGCTTAGGCGGCCTAGCGGGAGAGTACGAGCAGTACTTC.